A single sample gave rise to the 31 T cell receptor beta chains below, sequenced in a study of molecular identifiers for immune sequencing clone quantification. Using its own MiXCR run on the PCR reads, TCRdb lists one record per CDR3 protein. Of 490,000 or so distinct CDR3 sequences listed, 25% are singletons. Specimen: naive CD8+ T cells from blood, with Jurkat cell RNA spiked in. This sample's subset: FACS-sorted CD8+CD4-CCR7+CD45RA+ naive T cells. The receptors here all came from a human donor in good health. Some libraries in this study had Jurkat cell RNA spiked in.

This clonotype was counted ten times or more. The CDR3 DNA sequence: TGTGCCAGCAGCCCGAGGGACAGGGGTTTTACTGAAGCTTTCTTT. Translation gives CASSPRDRGFTEAFF. The chain employs TRBV7-6 and TRBJ1-1; 10 nucleotides align to TRBD1. V dropped 5 bases and J dropped 5; count of bases not matched to a gene: 8. CDR3 size: 15 residues. The germline gives CDR1 SGHVS, CDR2 FNYEAQ.

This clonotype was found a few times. CDR3 in amino acids: CASSQDLALEQFF. CDR3 DNA sequence: TGTGCCAGCAGCCAAGATCTAGCCCTCGAGCAGTTCTTC. The chain links TRBV4-2 to TRBJ2-1; tentatively, D is TRBD2 (5 bases). Germline CDR1 reads LGHNA; CDR2 reads YNFKEQ. V lost 0 bases and J 10 bases, leaving 10 bases between the germline ends. CDR3 size: 13 residues.

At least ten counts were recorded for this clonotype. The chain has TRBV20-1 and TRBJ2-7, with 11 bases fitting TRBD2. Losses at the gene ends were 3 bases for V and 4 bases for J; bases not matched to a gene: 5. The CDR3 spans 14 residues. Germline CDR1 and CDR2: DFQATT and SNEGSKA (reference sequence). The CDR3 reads CSASNLAGGYEQYF. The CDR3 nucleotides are TGCAGTGCTAGTAACCTAGCGGGGGGATACGAGCAGTACTTC.

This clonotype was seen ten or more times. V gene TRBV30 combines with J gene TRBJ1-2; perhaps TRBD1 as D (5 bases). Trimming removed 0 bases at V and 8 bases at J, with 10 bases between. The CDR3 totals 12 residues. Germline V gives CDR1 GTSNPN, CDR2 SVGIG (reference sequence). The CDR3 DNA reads TGTGCCTGGAGTGTATCAGGGTTAGGCTACACCTTC. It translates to CAWSVSGLGYTF.

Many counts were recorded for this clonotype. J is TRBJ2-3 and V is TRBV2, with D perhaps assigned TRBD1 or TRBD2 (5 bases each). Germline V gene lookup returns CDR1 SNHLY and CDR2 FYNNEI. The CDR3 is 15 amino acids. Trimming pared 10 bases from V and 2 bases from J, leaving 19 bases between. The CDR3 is CANSTWGSFTDTQYF. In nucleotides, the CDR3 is TGTGCCAACTCCACCTGGGGGAGTTTCACAGATACGCAGTATTTT. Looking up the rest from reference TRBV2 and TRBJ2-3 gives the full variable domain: EPEVTQTPSHQVTQMGQEVILRCVPISNHLYFYWYRQILGQKVEFLVSFYNNEISEKSEIFDDQFSVERPDGSNFTLKIRSTKLEDSAMYFCANSTWGSFTDTQYFGPGTRLTVL.

The CDR3 region is CASSSGRQNTEAFF. CDR3 DNA: TGTGCCAGCAGTTCGGGCCGACAGAACACTGAAGCTTTCTTT. V usage is TRBV6-1 and J usage is TRBJ1-1; D is unresolved. The CDR3 is 14 residues long. Germline values: CDR1 MNHNS, CDR2 SASEGT. The V end was cut by 5 bases, the J end by 1 base, with 11 bases between.

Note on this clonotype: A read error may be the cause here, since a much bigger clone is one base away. The CDR3 loop is CASSELGGFGQETQYF. As DNA, the CDR3 is TGCGCCAGCAGTGAGCTTGGGGGGTTTGGCCAAGAGACCCAGTACTTC. The chain employs TRBV10-2 and TRBJ2-5; possibly TRBD2 for D (6 bases). Trimming removed 2 bases from V and 1 base from J, with 14 bases in between. The CDR3 covers 16 residues. Germline V gene data show CDR1 as WSHSY and CDR2 as SAAADI.

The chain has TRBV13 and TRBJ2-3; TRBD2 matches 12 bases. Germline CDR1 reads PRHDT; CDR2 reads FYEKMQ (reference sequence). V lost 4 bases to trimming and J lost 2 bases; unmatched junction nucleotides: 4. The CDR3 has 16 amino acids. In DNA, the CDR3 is TGTGCCAGCAGCTCTAGCGGGGGGGCCCACACAGATACGCAGTATTTT. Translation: CASSSSGGAHTDTQYF.

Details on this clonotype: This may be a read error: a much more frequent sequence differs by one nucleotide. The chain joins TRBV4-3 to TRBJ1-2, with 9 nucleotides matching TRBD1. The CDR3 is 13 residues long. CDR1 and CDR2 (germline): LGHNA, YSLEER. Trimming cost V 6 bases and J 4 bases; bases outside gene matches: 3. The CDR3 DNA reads TGCGCCAGCAGGGACAGGGGTGGCTATGGCTACACCTTC. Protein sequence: CASRDRGGYGYTF.

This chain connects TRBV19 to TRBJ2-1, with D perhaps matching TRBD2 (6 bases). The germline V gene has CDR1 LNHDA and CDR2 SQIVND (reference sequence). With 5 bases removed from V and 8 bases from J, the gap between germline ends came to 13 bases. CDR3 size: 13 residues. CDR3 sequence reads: CASSLAGWDEQFF. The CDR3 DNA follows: TGTGCCAGTAGTCTCGCGGGGTGGGATGAGCAGTTCTTC.

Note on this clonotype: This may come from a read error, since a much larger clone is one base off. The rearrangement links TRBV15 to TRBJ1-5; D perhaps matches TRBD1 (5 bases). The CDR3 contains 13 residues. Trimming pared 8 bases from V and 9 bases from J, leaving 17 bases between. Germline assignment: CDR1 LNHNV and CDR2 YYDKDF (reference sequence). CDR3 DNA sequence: TGTGCCACCGATGCGGCGGGGGGTCGGCCCCAGCATTTT. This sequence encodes CATDAAGGRPQHF.

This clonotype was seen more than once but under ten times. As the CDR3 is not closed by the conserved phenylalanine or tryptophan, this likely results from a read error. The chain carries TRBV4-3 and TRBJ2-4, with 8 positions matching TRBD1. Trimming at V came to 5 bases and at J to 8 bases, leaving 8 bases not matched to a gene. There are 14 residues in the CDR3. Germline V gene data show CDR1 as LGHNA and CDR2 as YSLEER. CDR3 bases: TGCGCCAGCAGCTCATCGACAGGGGTAGACATTCAGTACCTC. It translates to CASSSSTGVDIQYL.

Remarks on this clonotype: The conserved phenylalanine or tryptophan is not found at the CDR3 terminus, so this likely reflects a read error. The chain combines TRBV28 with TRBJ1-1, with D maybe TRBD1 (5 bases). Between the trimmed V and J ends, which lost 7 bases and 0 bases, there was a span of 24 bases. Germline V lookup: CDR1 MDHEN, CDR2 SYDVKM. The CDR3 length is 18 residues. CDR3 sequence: CASKPPAGQLILNTEAFL. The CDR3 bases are TGTGCCAGCAAACCTCCTGCGGGGCAATTAATCCTGAACACTGAAGCTTTCTTA.

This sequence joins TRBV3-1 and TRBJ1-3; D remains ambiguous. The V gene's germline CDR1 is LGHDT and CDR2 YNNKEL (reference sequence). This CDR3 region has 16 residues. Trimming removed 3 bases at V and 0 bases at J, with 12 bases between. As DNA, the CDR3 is TGTGCCAGCAGCCAGTCAGGACGGATCTCTGGAAACACCATATATTTT. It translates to CASSQSGRISGNTIYF.

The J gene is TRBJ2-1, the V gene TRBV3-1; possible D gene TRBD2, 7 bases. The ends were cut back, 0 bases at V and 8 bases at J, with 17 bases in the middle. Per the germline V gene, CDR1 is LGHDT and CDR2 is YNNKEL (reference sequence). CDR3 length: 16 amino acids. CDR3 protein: CASSQDRGERGDEQFF. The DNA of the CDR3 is TGTGCCAGCAGCCAAGATCGGGGGGAGAGGGGGGATGAGCAGTTCTTC.

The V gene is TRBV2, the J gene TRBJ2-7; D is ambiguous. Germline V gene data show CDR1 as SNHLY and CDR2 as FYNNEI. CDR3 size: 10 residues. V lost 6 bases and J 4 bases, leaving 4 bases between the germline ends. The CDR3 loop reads CASRDYEQYF. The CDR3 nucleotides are TGTGCCAGCAGGGATTACGAGCAGTACTTC.

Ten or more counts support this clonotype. DNA of the CDR3: TGTGCCAGCAGCTTGGGAGGGTCCGACGAGCAGTACTTC. Translated, it gives CASSLGGSDEQYF. The chain is built from TRBV5-6 and TRBJ2-7; possibly TRBD2 for D (5 bases). Trimming stripped 0 bases from V and 5 bases from J, with 9 bases between. Germline-derived CDR1 and CDR2 are SGHDT and YYEEEE. The CDR3 consists of 13 residues.

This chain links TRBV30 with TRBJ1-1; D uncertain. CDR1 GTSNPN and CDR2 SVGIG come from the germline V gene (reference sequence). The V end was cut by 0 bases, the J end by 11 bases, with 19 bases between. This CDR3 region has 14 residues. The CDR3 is CAWSVRSVPGRAFF. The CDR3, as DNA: TGTGCCTGGAGTGTGCGGTCTGTGCCCGGACGGGCTTTCTTT.

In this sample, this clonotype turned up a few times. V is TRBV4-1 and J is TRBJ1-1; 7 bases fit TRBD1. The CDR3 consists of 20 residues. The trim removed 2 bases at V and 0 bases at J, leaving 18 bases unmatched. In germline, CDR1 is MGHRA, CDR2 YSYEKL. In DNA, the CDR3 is TGCGCCAGCAGCCAAAGCCCCGCATCTCGGGACAGATTCATGAACACTGAAGCTTTCTTT. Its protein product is CASSQSPASRDRFMNTEAFF.

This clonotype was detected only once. This chain's CDR3 is CATKGGGTGELFF. For the CDR3, the DNA is TGTGCCACCAAGGGGGGGGGCACCGGGGAGCTGTTTTTT. The genes are TRBV24-1 and TRBJ2-2; the D gene is possibly TRBD2 (7 bases). Germline values: CDR1 KGHDR, CDR2 SFDVKD. The CDR3 sequence is 13 residues long. The V end was cut by 8 bases, the J end by 4 bases, with 10 bases between.

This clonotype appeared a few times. The CDR3 DNA reads as TGCAGTGCTAGAGATGTGGAGGGGAATATGGAGACCCAGTACTTC. Its protein is CSARDVEGNMETQYF. The chain has TRBV20-1 and TRBJ2-5; maybe TRBD2 (6 bases). Germline values: CDR1 DFQATT, CDR2 SNEGSKA (reference sequence). Trimming shortened V by 0 bases and J by 5 bases, and 16 bases separated the two germline ends. The CDR3 runs 15 residues.

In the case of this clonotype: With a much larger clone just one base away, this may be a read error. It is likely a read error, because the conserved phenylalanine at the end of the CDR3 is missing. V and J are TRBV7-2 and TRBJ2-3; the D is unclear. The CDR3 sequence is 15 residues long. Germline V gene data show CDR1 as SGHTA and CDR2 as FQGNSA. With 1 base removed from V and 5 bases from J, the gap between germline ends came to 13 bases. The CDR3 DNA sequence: TGTGCCAGCAGCTTAGGTGTTCTTGGCGGAGATACGCAGTATCTT. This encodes CASSLGVLGGDTQYL.

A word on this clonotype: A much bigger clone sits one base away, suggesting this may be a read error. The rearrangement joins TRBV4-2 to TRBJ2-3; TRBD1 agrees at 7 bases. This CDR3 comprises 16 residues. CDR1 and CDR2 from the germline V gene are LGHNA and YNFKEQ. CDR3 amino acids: CASSEEQGTYTDTKYF. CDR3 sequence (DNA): TGTGCCAGCAGCGAAGAACAGGGGACCTACACAGATACGAAGTATTTT.

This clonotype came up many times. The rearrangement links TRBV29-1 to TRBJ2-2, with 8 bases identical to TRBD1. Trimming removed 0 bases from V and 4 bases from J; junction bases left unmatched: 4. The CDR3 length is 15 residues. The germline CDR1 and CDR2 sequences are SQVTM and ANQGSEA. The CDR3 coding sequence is TGCAGCGTTGAAGATGCAGGGGGCGGCACCGGGGAGCTGTTTTTT. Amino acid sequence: CSVEDAGGGTGELFF.

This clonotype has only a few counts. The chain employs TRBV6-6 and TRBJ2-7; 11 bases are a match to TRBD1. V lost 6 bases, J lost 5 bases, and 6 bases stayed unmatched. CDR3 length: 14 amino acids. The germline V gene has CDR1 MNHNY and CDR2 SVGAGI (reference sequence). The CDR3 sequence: CASSRTGGSDEQYF. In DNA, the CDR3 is TGTGCCAGCAGCCGGACAGGGGGCAGCGACGAGCAGTACTTC.

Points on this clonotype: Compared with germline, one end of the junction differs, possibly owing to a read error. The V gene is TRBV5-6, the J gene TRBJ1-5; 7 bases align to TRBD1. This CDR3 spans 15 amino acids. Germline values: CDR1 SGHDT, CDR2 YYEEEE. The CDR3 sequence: CASSLGGQYNPPQHF. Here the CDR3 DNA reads TGTGCCAGCAGCCTGGGGGGACAGTACAATCCGCCCCAGCATTTT.

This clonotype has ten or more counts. CDR3 coding DNA: TGTGCCAGCAGAAACAGGGCGGAAGGCACTGAAGCTTTCTTT. Protein sequence: CASRNRAEGTEAFF. The chain recombines TRBV28 with TRBJ1-1, with TRBD1 as a possible D gene (6 bases). The CDR3 runs to 14 residues. The V gene's germline CDR1 is MDHEN and CDR2 SYDVKM. V was trimmed by 6 bases and J by 4 bases, leaving 15 bases between them. Full variable domain (outside the CDR3, taken from reference TRBV28 and TRBJ1-1): DVKVTQSSRYLVKRTGEKVFLECVQDMDHENMFWYRQDPGLGLRLIYFSYDVKMKEKGDIPEGYSVSREKKERFSLILESASTNQTSMYLCASRNRAEGTEAFFGQGTRLTVV.

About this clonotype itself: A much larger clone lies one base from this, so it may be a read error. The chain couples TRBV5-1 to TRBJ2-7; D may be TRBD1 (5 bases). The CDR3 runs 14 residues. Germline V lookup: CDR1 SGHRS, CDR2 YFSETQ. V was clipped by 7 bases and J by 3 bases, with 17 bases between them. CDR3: CASALTTGIYEQYF. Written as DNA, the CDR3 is TGCGCCAGCGCCCTTACCACAGGTATCTACGAGCAGTACTTC. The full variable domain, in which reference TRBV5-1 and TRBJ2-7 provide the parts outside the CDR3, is KAGVTQTPRYLIKTRGQQVTLSCSPISGHRSVSWYQQTPGQGLQFLFEYFSETQRNKGNFPGRFSGRQFSNSRSEMNVSTLELGDSALYLCASALTTGIYEQYFGPGTRLTVT.

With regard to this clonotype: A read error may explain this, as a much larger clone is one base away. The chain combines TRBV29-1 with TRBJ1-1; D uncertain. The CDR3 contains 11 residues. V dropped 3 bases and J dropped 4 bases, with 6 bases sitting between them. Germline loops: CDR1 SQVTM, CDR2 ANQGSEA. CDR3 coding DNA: TGCAGCGTTGAGATAGTCACTGAAGCTTTCTTT. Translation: CSVEIVTEAFF.

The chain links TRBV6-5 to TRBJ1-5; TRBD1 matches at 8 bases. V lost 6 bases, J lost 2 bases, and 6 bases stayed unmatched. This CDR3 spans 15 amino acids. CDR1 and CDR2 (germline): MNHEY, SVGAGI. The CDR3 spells CASSPTGAGNQPQHF. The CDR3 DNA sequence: TGTGCCAGCAGCCCGACAGGGGCAGGCAATCAGCCCCAGCATTTT.

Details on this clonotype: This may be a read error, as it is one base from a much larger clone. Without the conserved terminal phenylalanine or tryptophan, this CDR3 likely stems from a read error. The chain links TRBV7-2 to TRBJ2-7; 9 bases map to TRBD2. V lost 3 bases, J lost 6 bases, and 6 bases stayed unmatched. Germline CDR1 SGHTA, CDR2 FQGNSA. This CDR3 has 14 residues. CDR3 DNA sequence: TGTGCCAGCAGCTTCCCGGGACTAGCAGCCGAGCAGTACTTA. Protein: CASSFPGLAAEQYL.